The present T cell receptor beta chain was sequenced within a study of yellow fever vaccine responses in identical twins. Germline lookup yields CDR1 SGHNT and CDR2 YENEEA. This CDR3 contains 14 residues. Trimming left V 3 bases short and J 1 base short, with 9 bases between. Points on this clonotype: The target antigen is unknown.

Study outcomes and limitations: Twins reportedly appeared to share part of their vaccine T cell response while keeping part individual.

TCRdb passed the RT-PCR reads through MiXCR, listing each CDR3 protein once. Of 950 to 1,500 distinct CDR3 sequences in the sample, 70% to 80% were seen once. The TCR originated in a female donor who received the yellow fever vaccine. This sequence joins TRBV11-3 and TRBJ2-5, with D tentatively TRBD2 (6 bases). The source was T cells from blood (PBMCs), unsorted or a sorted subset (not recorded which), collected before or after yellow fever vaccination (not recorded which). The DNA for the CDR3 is TGTGCCAGCAGCTTGGGGGGACCCCAAGAGACCCAGTACTTC. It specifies CASSLGGPQETQYF.